This T cell receptor (beta chain) was profiled in a study of shared clonotypes between healthy human individuals (TCRdb year 2020). Context from the whole study: A couple of women and three men aged 18 to 49 years were included in the cohort. Libraries were prepared and TCR repertoires were sequenced by different laboratories using diverse techniques, in order to increase sequencing depth and limit assay-specific biases. For each donor, three plates each were used for CD4 naive and CD4 memory, two plates were used for CD8 naive, and one plate was used for CD8 memory. Leukapheresis yielded between about 0.85 and 10 billion PBMCs per donor. To estimate repertoire size and how much clonotype sharing occurs between individuals, the study deeply sequenced the blood TCR repertoires of 4 to 6 healthy adults. General findings and caveats noted by the study authors: Sampling was restricted to blood, and TCR repertoires in tissues likely differ from the TCR repertoires found in blood. Naive subsets generally had larger estimated clonotype richness than memory subsets did. Incomplete sequencing was indicated by rarefaction of sorted-subset datasets, despite the large sequencing depth. Pairwise subsampling indicated that sequencing depth was expected to affect the degree of clonotype sharing among donors. Clonotypes shared by all four sorted-subset donors showed higher generation probabilities than non-shared clonotypes. Because the study included only a small number of donors, the genetic and exposure-history diversity represented was limited. Sharing across a few donors was observed for approximately 5% of naive CD4, 3.5% of naive CD8, 2% to 2.5% of memory CD4, and less than 0.45% of memory CD8 clonotypes.

Donors were healthy HIV-negative adults with no recently reported acute infections or vaccinations. All donors were Caucasian adults living in Nashville, Tennessee, USA. CD4+ T cells were enriched by magnetic negative selection, after which naive cells were positively selected on CD45RA and the negative fraction was taken as the memory subset. After blood collection by leukapheresis, PBMCs were isolated using Ficoll-Histopaque density gradient centrifugation and then cryopreserved in the vapor phase of liquid nitrogen. Analytical flow cytometry was used to check the purity and quantity of every magnetically sorted T cell population. Each sorted fraction had its genomic DNA isolated and then quantified by UV absorbance on a Nanodrop 2000c. The germline V and J ends show losses of 5 bases and 0 bases respectively, and no gene match explains 2 bases of the junction. The CDR3 runs 13 residues from the cysteine to the phenylalanine. The entry retains the CDR3 DNA only, 39 bases that are in frame from base 1. CDR1 and CDR2, per the germline V gene (reference sequence), are GTSNPN and SVGIG.

As for this clone: Which antigen it targets is not known. Base qualities are not provided; no much larger clone lies one nucleotide away.

TCR CDR3 regions were amplified from genomic DNA by multiplex PCR using the deep immunoSEQ assay. Genomic DNA extracted from each cell subset was distributed evenly over all wells of several immunoSEQ 96-well plates, and each plate served as one replicate. For sorted subsets, roughly 200 ng genomic DNA, equal to tens of thousands of T cell genomes, was loaded into each replicate PCR. The purified libraries were quantified using a Qubit 3.0 fluorometer, sized with a Bioanalyzer 2100, and then quantified again using the KAPA Library Quantification kit. Each immunoSEQ 96-well plate was sequenced on its own single-read 150-cycle Illumina NextSeq 550 flow cell. Turning to the authors' computational methods: Because only junctional sequences without quality scores were contained in the immunoSEQ output, filtering matching that applied to full-length reads could not be performed. To assign V/J genes and CDR3, sequences were annotated against IMGT germline references using PyIR, a Python wrapper for IgBLAST v1.9. Reads with weak V/J assignments (E-value above 1e-6), missing CDR3, stop codons, out-of-frame junctions, or ambiguous translated residues were removed. V3J clonotypes were defined as sequences sharing the same inferred V gene, J gene, and CDR3 amino acid sequence. The percentage overlap between two repertoires was calculated by dividing the number of shared unique clonotypes by the size of the smaller repertoire. Repertoire richness was assessed with RTK rarefaction, the Chao1 estimator, and Recon v2.1 estimates of unobserved clonotypes. OLGA was used to compute generation probabilities for all TCRbeta clonotypes that the gDNA method yielded from a handful of donors. Entries here come from immuneACCESS through TCRdb and include only in-frame sequences with V and J called. Some clones fail to appear in such tables; in the studies checked, an unresolved V gene covers under half of the shortfall, and the cause of the remainder is unknown. The DNA gave D and trimming, while V, J and clone size come from that table. The table for this sample lists about 1 million clones; 75% of them were counted only once. The ten largest clones take up about 1.5% of the sample.

The chain is encoded by TRBV30 joined to TRBJ1-1; TRBD1 lines up with 8 middle nucleotides. Input material: memory CD4+ T cells sorted from blood. This specimen's cell subset or site label, interpreted: CD45RA-negative fraction. The receptor was derived from a man aged 18 to 30 in good health. The DNA reads TGTGCCTGGTGGACAGGGATGAACACTGAAGCTTTCTTT. Translated, this gives CAWWTGMNTEAFF.